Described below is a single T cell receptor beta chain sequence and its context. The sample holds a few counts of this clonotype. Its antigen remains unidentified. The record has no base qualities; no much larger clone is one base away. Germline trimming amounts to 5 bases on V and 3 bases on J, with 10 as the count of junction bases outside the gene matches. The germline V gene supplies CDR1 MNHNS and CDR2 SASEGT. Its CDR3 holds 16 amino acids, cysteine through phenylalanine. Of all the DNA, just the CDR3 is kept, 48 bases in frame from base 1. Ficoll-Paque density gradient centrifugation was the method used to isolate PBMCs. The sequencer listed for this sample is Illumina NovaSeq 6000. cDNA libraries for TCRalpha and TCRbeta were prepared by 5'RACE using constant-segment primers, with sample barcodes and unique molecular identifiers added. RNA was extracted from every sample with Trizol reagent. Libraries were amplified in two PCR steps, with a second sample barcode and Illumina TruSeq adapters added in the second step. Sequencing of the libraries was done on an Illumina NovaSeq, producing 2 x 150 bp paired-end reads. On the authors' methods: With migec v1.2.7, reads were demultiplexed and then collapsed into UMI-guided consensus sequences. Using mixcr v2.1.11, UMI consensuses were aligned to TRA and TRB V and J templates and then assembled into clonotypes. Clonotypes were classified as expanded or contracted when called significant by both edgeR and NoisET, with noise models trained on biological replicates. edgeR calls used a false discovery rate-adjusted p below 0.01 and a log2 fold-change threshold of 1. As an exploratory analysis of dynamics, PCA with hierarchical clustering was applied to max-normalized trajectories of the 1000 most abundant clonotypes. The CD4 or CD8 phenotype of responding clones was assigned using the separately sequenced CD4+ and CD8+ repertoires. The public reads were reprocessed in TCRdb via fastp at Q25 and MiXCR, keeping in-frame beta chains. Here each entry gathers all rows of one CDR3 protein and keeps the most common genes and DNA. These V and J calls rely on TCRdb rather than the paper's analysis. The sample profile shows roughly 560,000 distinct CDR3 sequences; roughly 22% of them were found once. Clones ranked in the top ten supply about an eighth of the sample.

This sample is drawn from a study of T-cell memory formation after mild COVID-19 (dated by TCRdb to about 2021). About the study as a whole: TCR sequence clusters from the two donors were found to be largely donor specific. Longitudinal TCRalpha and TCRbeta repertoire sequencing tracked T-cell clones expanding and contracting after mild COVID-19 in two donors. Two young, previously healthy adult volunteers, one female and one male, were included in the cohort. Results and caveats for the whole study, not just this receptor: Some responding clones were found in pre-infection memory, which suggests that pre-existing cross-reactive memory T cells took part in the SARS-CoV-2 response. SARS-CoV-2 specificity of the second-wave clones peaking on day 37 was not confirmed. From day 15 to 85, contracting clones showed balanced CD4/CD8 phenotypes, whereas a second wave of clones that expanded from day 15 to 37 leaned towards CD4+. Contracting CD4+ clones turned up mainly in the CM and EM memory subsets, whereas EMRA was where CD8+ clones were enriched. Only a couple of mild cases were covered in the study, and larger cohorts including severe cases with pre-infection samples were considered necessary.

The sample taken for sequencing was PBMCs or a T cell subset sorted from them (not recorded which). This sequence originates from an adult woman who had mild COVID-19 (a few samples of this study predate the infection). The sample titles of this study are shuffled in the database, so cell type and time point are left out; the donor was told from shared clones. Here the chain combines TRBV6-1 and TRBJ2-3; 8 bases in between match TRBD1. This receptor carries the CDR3 CASSPQTGAITDTQYF. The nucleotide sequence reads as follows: TGTGCCAGCAGTCCTCAGACAGGGGCTATTACAGATACGCAGTATTTT.